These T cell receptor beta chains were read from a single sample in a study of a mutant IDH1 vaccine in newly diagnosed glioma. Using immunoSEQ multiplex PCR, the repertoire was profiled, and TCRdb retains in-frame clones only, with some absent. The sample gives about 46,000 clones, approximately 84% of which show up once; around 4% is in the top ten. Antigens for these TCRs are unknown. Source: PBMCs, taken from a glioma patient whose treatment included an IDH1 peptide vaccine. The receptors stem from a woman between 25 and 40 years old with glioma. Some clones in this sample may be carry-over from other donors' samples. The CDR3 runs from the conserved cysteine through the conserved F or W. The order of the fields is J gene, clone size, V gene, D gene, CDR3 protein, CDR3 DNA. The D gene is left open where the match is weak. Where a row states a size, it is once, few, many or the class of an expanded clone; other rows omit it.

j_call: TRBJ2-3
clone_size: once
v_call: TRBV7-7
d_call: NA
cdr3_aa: CASSLAAQDTQYF
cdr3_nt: TGTGCTAGCAGCTTAGCGGCACAGGATACGCAGTATTTT

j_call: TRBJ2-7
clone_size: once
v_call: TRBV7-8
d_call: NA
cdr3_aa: CASSSQGHYEQYF
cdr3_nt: TGTGCCAGCAGCTCGCAGGGGCATTACGAGCAGTACTTC

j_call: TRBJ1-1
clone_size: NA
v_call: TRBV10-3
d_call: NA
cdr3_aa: CAISTKVGANTEAFF
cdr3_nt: TGTGCCATCAGCACAAAGGTAGGAGCGAACACTGAAGCTTTCTTT

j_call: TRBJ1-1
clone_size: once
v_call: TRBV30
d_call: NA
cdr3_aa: CAWSRLIGAEAFF
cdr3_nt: TGTGCCTGGAGCCGATTAATAGGGGCCGAAGCTTTCTTT

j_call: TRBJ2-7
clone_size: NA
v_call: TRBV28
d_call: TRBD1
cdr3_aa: CASSRTGLEQYF
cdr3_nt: TGTGCCAGCAGCCGGACAGGGCTCGAGCAGTACTTC

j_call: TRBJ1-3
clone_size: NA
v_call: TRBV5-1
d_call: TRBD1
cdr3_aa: CASSPMTGVEGNTIYF
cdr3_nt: TGCGCCAGCAGCCCTATGACAGGGGTCGAGGGAAACACCATATATTTT

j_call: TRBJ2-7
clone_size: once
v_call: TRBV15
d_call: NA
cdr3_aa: CATSHDGVYEQYF
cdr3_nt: TGTGCCACCAGCCATGACGGGGTCTACGAGCAGTACTTC

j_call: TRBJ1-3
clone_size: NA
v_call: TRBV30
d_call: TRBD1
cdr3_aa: CAWKQGGGNTIYF
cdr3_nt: TGTGCCTGGAAACAGGGGGGTGGAAACACCATATATTTT

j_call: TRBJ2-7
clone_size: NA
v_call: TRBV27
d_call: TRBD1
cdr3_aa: CASSLKSGGYYEQYF
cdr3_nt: TGTGCCAGCAGTTTAAAGTCAGGGGGCTACTACGAGCAGTACTTC

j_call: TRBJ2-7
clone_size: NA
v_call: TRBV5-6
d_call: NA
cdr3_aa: CASSLEAESSYEQYF
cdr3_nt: TGTGCCAGCAGCTTGGAGGCGGAGAGCTCCTACGAGCAGTACTTC

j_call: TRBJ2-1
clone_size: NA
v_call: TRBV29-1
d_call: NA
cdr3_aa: CSVGAGDFGNEQFF
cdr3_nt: TGCAGCGTGGGGGCGGGAGACTTCGGGAATGAGCAGTTCTTC

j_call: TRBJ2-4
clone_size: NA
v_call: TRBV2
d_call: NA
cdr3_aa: CASSEKSIQYF
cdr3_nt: TGTGCCAGCAGTGAGAAGTCCATTCAGTACTTC

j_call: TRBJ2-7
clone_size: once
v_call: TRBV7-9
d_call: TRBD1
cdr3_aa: CASSAGTGVYEQYF
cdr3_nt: TGTGCCAGCAGCGCCGGGACAGGGGTGTACGAGCAGTACTTC

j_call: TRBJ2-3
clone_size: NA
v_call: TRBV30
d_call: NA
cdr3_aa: CAWSLTADTQYF
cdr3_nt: TGTGCCTGGAGTCTGACGGCAGATACGCAGTATTTT

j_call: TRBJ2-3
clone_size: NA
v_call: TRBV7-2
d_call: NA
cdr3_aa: CASSLGLLRSGDTQYF
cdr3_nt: TGTGCCAGCAGCTTAGGTCTGTTGCGGTCTGGGGATACGCAGTATTTT

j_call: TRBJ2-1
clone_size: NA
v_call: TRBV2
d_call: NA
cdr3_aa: CASTARHEQFF
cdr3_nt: TGTGCCAGCACTGCCCGTCATGAGCAGTTCTTC

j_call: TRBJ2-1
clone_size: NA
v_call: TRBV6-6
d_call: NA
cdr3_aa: CASSYSQGIPNEQFF
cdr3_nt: TGTGCCAGCAGTTATTCCCAGGGAATCCCCAATGAGCAGTTCTTC

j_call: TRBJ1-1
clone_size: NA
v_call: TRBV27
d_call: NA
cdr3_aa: CASSSHPTEAFF
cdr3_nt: TGTGCCAGCAGTTCTCATCCGACAGAAGCTTTCTTT

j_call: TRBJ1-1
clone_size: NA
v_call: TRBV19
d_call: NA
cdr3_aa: CATIQGLSNTEAFF
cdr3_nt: TGTGCCACTATACAGGGATTATCAAACACTGAAGCTTTCTTT

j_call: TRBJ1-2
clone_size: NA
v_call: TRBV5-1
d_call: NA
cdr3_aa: CASRGPSSQSGYTF
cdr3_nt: TGCGCCAGCAGAGGCCCTTCTTCCCAAAGTGGCTACACCTTC

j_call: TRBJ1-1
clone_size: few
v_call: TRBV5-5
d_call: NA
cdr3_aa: CASRFDTNTEAFF
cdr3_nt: TGTGCCAGCCGGTTCGACACGAACACTGAAGCTTTCTTT

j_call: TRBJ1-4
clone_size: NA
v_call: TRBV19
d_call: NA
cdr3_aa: CASSIRGFKADEKLFF
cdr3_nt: TGTGCCAGTAGTATAAGAGGATTTAAGGCGGATGAAAAACTGTTTTTT

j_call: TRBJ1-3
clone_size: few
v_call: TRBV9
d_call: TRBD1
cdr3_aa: CASSGTGSGNTIYF
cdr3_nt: TGTGCCAGCAGCGGGACAGGGTCTGGAAACACCATATATTTT

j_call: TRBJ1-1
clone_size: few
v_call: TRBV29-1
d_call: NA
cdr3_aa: CSASGERGTYGAFF
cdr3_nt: TGCAGCGCCAGTGGGGAGCGGGGGACATACGGAGCTTTCTTT

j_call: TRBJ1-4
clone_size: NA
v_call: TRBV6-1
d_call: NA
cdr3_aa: CASRTGQIVNEKLFF
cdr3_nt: TGTGCCAGCAGAACTGGACAAATAGTTAATGAAAAACTGTTTTTT

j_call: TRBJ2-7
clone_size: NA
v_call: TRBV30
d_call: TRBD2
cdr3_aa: CAWSGWEGRQYF
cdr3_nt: TGTGCCTGGAGTGGGTGGGAGGGGCGGCAGTACTTC

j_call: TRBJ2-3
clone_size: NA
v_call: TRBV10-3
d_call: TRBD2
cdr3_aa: CAISIGTRGTDTQYF
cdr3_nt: TGTGCCATCAGTATCGGGACTAGGGGGACCGATACGCAGTATTTT

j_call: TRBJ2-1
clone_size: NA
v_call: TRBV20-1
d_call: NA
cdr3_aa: CSAGTGNEQFF
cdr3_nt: TGCAGTGCTGGGACCGGGAATGAGCAGTTCTTC